What follows is one T cell receptor beta chain and its context. What it binds is not known. Assay: immunoSEQ multiplex PCR; the TCRdb copy retains only in-frame clones and omits some. The data show fewer than 300,000 clones, approximately 93% seen once. These data come from a study of T cell responses to AZD1222 COVID-19 vaccine. Germline V gene data show CDR1 as LGHDT and CDR2 as YNNKEL (reference sequence). The CDR3 runs 20 residues. The V end lost 0 bases, the J end lost 2 bases, and 22 bases lay between the germline ends. Study-level results: Across spike, vaccine-associated CD4 TCRs were found, dominant at 160-218 and 743-854. Donors skewed white British and female; clonal diversity was possibly underestimated.

The rearrangement uses TRBV3-1 (or the pseudogene TRBV3-2) and TRBJ2-2; D possibly corresponds to TRBD2 (6 bases). The TCR sequence derives from an adult in good health. Here the sequenced sample was peripheral blood, taken on day 0 of AZD1222 vaccination. This CDR3 is CASSQDWRLGMIINTGELFF. The CDR3 region has the DNA TGTGCCAGCAGCCAAGATTGGCGACTAGGGATGATAATTAACACCGGGGAGCTGTTTTTT.